This passage covers 21 T cell receptor beta chains from one sample sequenced in a study of PD-L1 blockade in urothelial cancer. Regarding time point: pretreatment peripheral blood. Data came from immunoSEQ multiplex PCR; TCRdb stores just in-frame clones and leaves some out. The sample has some 80,000 clones, 85% seen once. The sample was PBMCs, taken around atezolizumab (anti-PD-L1) treatment. The receptors were sampled from a man aged 40-49 years with urothelial cancer.

V gene TRBV14 combines with J gene TRBJ2-6; D is possibly TRBD1 (5 bases). The CDR3 covers 20 residues. The V gene's germline CDR1 is SGHDN and CDR2 FVKESK. V shed 0 bases and J shed 2 bases, with 20 bases lying between them. CDR3 bases: TGTGCCAGCAGCCAAGAAAACATATACTGGTCCAGGGCTGGGGCCAACGTCCTGACTTTC. Encoded protein: CASSQENIYWSRAGANVLTF.

The chain couples TRBV27 to TRBJ1-2; a weak D match, TRBD1 (5 bases). The CDR3 consists of 13 residues. V was shortened by 3 bases and J by 4 bases, with 9 bases between the two germline ends. Germline V gene lookup returns CDR1 MNHEY and CDR2 SMNVEV (reference sequence). The CDR3 coding sequence is TGTGCCAGCAGTTTTCAGGGAGGCTATGGCTACACCTTC. Its protein product is CASSFQGGYGYTF.

The J gene is TRBJ2-1, the V gene TRBV28; the match to TRBD2 covers 9 bases. The CDR3 totals 14 residues. CDR1 and CDR2 (germline): MDHEN, SYDVKM. Trimming cost V 8 bases and J 2 bases; bases outside gene matches: 4. CDR3 sequence reads: CASFSGSAYNEQFF. The CDR3 nucleotides read TGTGCCAGCTTTAGCGGGAGCGCCTACAATGAGCAGTTCTTC.

The chain combines TRBV6-5 with TRBJ1-1; D unclear. V was clipped by 5 bases and J by 0 bases, with 13 bases between them. From germline, CDR1 is MNHEY and CDR2 SVGAGI. There are 15 residues in the CDR3. In DNA, the CDR3 is TGTGCCAGCAGTCCCCCACCGGGAATGAACACTGAAGCTTTCTTT. This codes for CASSPPPGMNTEAFF.

V is TRBV27 and J is TRBJ2-7; 7 bases line up with TRBD1. Trimming at V came to 5 bases and at J to 5 bases, leaving 9 bases not matched to a gene. The CDR3 spans 14 residues. CDR1 MNHEY and CDR2 SMNVEV come from the germline V gene (reference sequence). In nucleotides, the CDR3 is TGTGCCAGCAGTCTATTCCAAACAGGGGACGAGCAGTACTTC. Translated, it gives CASSLFQTGDEQYF.

This sequence joins TRBV28 and TRBJ1-3; D is unclear. The CDR3 extends over 15 amino acids. Trimming removed 5 bases from V and 0 bases from J, with 11 bases in between. Germline V gene sequence: CDR1 MDHEN, CDR2 SYDVKM. CDR3 in amino acids: CASSTPSPSGNTIYF. Here the CDR3 DNA reads TGTGCCAGCAGTACACCCTCCCCCTCTGGAAACACCATATATTTT.

The chain uses TRBV5-5 and TRBJ1-1; a weak D match, TRBD1 (6 bases). The CDR3 consists of 13 residues. V was shortened by 4 bases and J by 1 base, with 8 bases between the two germline ends. In germline, CDR1 is SGHKS, CDR2 YYEKEE (reference sequence). CDR3 loop: CASSVDRNTEAFF. The CDR3 nucleotides read TGTGCCAGCAGCGTGGACAGGAACACTGAAGCTTTCTTT.

The table lists this clone with a count of one. The V gene is TRBV29-1, the J gene TRBJ2-3; 8 bases align to TRBD1. Germline assignment: CDR1 SQVTM and CDR2 ANQGSEA. The CDR3 loop spans 13 amino acids. DNA for the CDR3: TGCACCGCCGGACAGGGTAGCACAGATACGCAGTATTTT. This translates into CTAGQGSTDTQYF.

The chain combines TRBV5-1 with TRBJ1-4; D ambiguous. Trimming stripped 0 bases from V and 3 bases from J, with 15 bases between. The CDR3 is made up of 17 amino acids. Germline CDR1 and CDR2: SGHRS and YFSETQ. The CDR3 is CASSLGPGRAANEKLFF. In DNA form, the CDR3 reads TGCGCCAGCAGCTTGGGACCGGGGAGGGCCGCTAATGAAAAACTGTTTTTT.

The rearrangement uses TRBV27 and TRBJ2-3, with TRBD2 identical over 15 bases. V was clipped by 6 bases and J by 5 bases; unmatched bases: 9. The CDR3 is 17 residues long. Germline CDR1 reads MNHEY; CDR2 reads SMNVEV (reference sequence). The CDR3 DNA follows: TGTGCCAGCAGGATCAGAGGACTAGCGGGAGGGCAAGATACGCAGTATTTT. This gives the protein CASRIRGLAGGQDTQYF.

The rearrangement links TRBV28 to TRBJ1-3; the D gene is possibly TRBD1 (6 bases). V lost 3 bases and J 0 bases, leaving 18 bases between the germline ends. Germline CDR1 MDHEN, CDR2 SYDVKM. CDR3 length equals 18 residues. CDR3 in amino acids: CASSFASTQGSSGNTIYF. CDR3 DNA sequence: TGTGCCAGCAGTTTTGCCTCCACGCAGGGGTCCTCTGGAAACACCATATATTTT.

In its sample, this clone was seen once. The rearrangement links TRBV5-1 to TRBJ1-2, with 9 bases lining up with TRBD1. Germline CDR1 and CDR2: SGHRS and YFSETQ. The CDR3 covers 14 residues. The V segment lost 4 bases and the J segment 11 bases; nucleotides outside the gene matches: 12. The CDR3 region has the DNA TGCGCCAGCAGCGGTGAACAGGGGGCTTTGAGTTACACCTTC. It is translated as CASSGEQGALSYTF. Full variable domain (outside the CDR3, taken from reference TRBV5-1 and TRBJ1-2): KAGVTQTPRYLIKTRGQQVTLSCSPISGHRSVSWYQQTPGQGLQFLFEYFSETQRNKGNFPGRFSGRQFSNSRSEMNVSTLELGDSALYLCASSGEQGALSYTFGSGTRLTVV.

In nucleotides, the CDR3 is TGTGCCAGCTCACCACCGGCGGGGGTCATGAACACTGAAGCTTTCTTT. Translated: CASSPPAGVMNTEAFF. The chain combines TRBV18 with TRBJ1-1; D possibly corresponds to TRBD1 (5 bases). CDR1 KGHSH and CDR2 LQKENI come from the germline V gene. Trimming stripped 0 bases from V and 0 bases from J, with 11 bases between. CDR3 length: 16 residues.

The rearrangement uses TRBV5-6 and TRBJ1-1, with D unresolved. The CDR3 loop spans 15 amino acids. V shed 2 bases and J shed 1 base, with 12 bases lying between them. From germline, CDR1 is SGHDT and CDR2 YYEEEE. The CDR3 loop reads CASSFGIGANTEAFF. The CDR3 coding sequence is TGTGCCAGCAGCTTCGGTATTGGAGCGAACACTGAAGCTTTCTTT.

This rearrangement joins TRBV1 to TRBJ2-7; the D call of TRBD2 is as the table states it, not checked on the DNA. TRBV1 is deemed a pseudogene. This CDR3 is 16 amino acids long. The DNA of the CDR3 is TGCACCAGCAGCCAAGATGCAGAGCGGGCCTCCTACGAGCAGTACTTC. Encoded protein: CTSSQDAERASYEQYF.

The chain links TRBV9 to TRBJ2-3; 7 bases align to TRBD2. This CDR3 comprises 17 residues. Germline-derived CDR1 and CDR2 are SGDLS and YYNGEE. V was pared by 1 base and J by 4 bases, with 12 bases of the junction left unmatched. CDR3 DNA sequence: TGTGCCAGCAGCGTATCCCCCCCCGGCCTAGCGGCAGATACGCAGTATTTT. It encodes CASSVSPPGLAADTQYF.

This clone appeared a few times. V is TRBV5-4 and J is TRBJ2-6; D may be TRBD1 (6 bases). Between the trimmed V and J ends, which lost 3 bases and 0 bases, there was a span of 13 bases. Germline loops: CDR1 SGHNT, CDR2 YYREEE (reference sequence). There are 17 residues in the CDR3. CDR3 coding DNA: TGTGCCAGCAGCTCCCAGACAGGTTTCTCTGGGGCCAACGTCCTGACTTTC. Amino acids: CASSSQTGFSGANVLTF.

The chain couples TRBV29-1 to TRBJ2-2; possible D gene TRBD2, 5 bases. Germline CDR1 reads SQVTM; CDR2 reads ANQGSEA. The CDR3 is 16 amino acids. Trimming removed 0 bases at V and 8 bases at J, with 19 bases between. The CDR3: CSVEEEYGKKGGELFF. The CDR3 DNA reads TGCAGCGTTGAAGAAGAGTACGGGAAAAAAGGGGGGGAGCTGTTTTTT.

The J gene is TRBJ2-7, the V gene TRBV28, with 7 bases lining up with TRBD1. The germline V gene has CDR1 MDHEN and CDR2 SYDVKM. With 5 bases clipped from V and 3 bases from J, the junction kept 7 bases outside the gene matches. The CDR3 runs to 14 residues. CDR3 in amino acids: CASSKTGKHYEQYF. Written as DNA, the CDR3 is TGTGCCAGCAGTAAGACAGGGAAACACTACGAGCAGTACTTC.

The chain employs TRBV5-6 and TRBJ1-5; 9 bases map to TRBD1. CDR3 length: 19 residues. Germline lookup yields CDR1 SGHDT and CDR2 YYEEEE. With V trimmed by 1 base and J by 4 bases, 15 bases remained unmatched. The CDR3 reads CASSLFQSRDRVGNQPQHF. The CDR3 DNA is TGTGCCAGCAGCTTGTTCCAATCCCGGGACAGGGTTGGTAATCAGCCCCAGCATTTT.

This chain uses TRBV30 with TRBJ1-5, with 7 bases that match TRBD1. The trim removed 0 bases at V and 1 base at J, leaving 6 bases unmatched. The CDR3 runs 16 residues. The V gene's germline CDR1 is GTSNPN and CDR2 SVGIG (reference sequence). The CDR3, as DNA: TGTGCCTGGAGTGTACAAAGGGGGCTAAGCAATCAGCCCCAGCATTTT. It specifies CAWSVQRGLSNQPQHF.